A selection of T cell receptor beta chains follows, all from one sample in a study of shared clonotypes between healthy human individuals. Profiling relied on immunoSEQ multiplex PCR, and the TCRdb table lists in-frame clones only, not all of them. The sample carries over 2 million clones, just under 95% recorded once. Source material: naive CD4+ T cells from PBMCs. These receptors were collected from a young man in good health. Some clones in this sample may be carry-over from other donors' samples. CDR3s include the opening cysteine and the closing phenylalanine or tryptophan. The order of the fields is CDR3 length, clone size, V gene, D gene, J gene, CDR3 protein, CDR3 DNA. D genes are given only for firm matches. The size of a clone is reported for some rows only, either as once, few or many, or as a class for expanded clones.

CDR3 length: 15; clone size: few; V gene: TRBV15; D gene: -; J gene: TRBJ2-3; CDR3 protein: CATSRLAASTDTQYF; CDR3 DNA: TGTGCCACCAGCAGACTAGCAGCTAGCACAGATACGCAGTATTTT
CDR3 length: 15; clone size: -; V gene: TRBV6-8; D gene: -; J gene: TRBJ2-5; CDR3 protein: CARFLGTRVQETQYF; CDR3 DNA: TGTGCCAGGTTTCTCGGGACAAGGGTCCAAGAGACCCAGTACTTC
CDR3 length: 12; clone size: -; V gene: TRBV29-1; D gene: -; J gene: TRBJ1-3; CDR3 protein: CSGWGSGNTIYF; CDR3 DNA: TGCAGCGGATGGGGCTCGGGAAACACCATATATTTT
CDR3 length: 14; clone size: -; V gene: TRBV6-5; D gene: -; J gene: TRBJ1-2; CDR3 protein: CASSYSGSPYGYTF; CDR3 DNA: TGTGCCAGCAGTTACTCGGGCAGCCCTTATGGCTACACCTTC
CDR3 length: 17; clone size: -; V gene: TRBV5-6; D gene: TRBD2; J gene: TRBJ2-4; CDR3 protein: CASSGQFRLAGAGTQYF; CDR3 DNA: TGTGCCAGCAGCGGGCAATTCCGACTAGCGGGAGCCGGGACTCAGTACTTC
CDR3 length: 14; clone size: -; V gene: TRBV10-2; D gene: -; J gene: TRBJ2-4; CDR3 protein: CASTPIPAKNIQYF; CDR3 DNA: TGCGCCAGCACCCCGATACCAGCCAAAAACATTCAGTACTTC
CDR3 length: 14; clone size: -; V gene: TRBV6-1; D gene: -; J gene: TRBJ1-5; CDR3 protein: CASSELGINQPQHF; CDR3 DNA: TGTGCCAGCAGTGAATTAGGGATAAATCAGCCCCAGCATTTT
CDR3 length: 14; clone size: -; V gene: TRBV6-5; D gene: TRBD1; J gene: TRBJ2-7; CDR3 protein: CASRSGTGYHEQYF; CDR3 DNA: TGTGCCAGCAGATCCGGGACAGGGTACCACGAGCAGTACTTC
CDR3 length: 15; clone size: -; V gene: TRBV7-2; D gene: TRBD1; J gene: TRBJ1-2; CDR3 protein: CASSPTDRVNYGYTF; CDR3 DNA: TGTGCCAGCAGCCCAACCGACAGGGTAAACTATGGCTACACCTTC
CDR3 length: 17; clone size: -; V gene: TRBV18; D gene: -; J gene: TRBJ1-3; CDR3 protein: CASSSTQTLPSGNTIYF; CDR3 DNA: TGTGCCAGCTCATCAACCCAAACTCTACCCTCTGGAAACACCATATATTTT
CDR3 length: 14; clone size: -; V gene: TRBV5-1; D gene: -; J gene: TRBJ1-1; CDR3 protein: CASSGDTGHTEAFF; CDR3 DNA: TGCGCCAGCAGCGGGGACACCGGCCACACTGAAGCTTTCTTT
CDR3 length: 13; clone size: -; V gene: TRBV11-3; D gene: -; J gene: TRBJ1-1; CDR3 protein: CASSLAFGTEAFF; CDR3 DNA: TGTGCCAGCAGCTTAGCCTTCGGCACTGAAGCTTTCTTT
CDR3 length: 12; clone size: -; V gene: TRBV29-1; D gene: -; J gene: TRBJ1-4; CDR3 protein: CSVSGPDEKLFF; CDR3 DNA: TGCAGCGTTAGCGGGCCCGATGAAAAACTGTTTTTT
CDR3 length: 14; clone size: -; V gene: TRBV14; D gene: -; J gene: TRBJ2-5; CDR3 protein: CASSQEGAGETQYF; CDR3 DNA: TGTGCCAGCAGCCAAGAGGGGGCCGGGGAGACCCAGTACTTC
CDR3 length: 18; clone size: -; V gene: TRBV5-1; D gene: TRBD1; J gene: TRBJ1-1; CDR3 protein: CASTPVRGGTGANTEAFF; CDR3 DNA: TGCGCCAGCACCCCTGTTCGCGGCGGTACAGGGGCTAACACTGAAGCTTTCTTT
CDR3 length: 15; clone size: few; V gene: TRBV9; D gene: -; J gene: TRBJ1-1; CDR3 protein: CASSPRLSSDTEAFF; CDR3 DNA: TGTGCCAGCAGCCCCCGTCTATCCTCGGACACTGAAGCTTTCTTT
CDR3 length: 16; clone size: -; V gene: TRBV5-4; D gene: -; J gene: TRBJ2-1; CDR3 protein: CASSSDWAGSYNEQFF; CDR3 DNA: TGTGCCAGCAGCTCCGATTGGGCTGGTTCCTACAATGAGCAGTTCTTC
CDR3 length: 15; clone size: -; V gene: TRBV6-5; D gene: -; J gene: TRBJ2-7; CDR3 protein: CASSRSREGGYEQYF; CDR3 DNA: TGTGCCAGCAGTCGGTCCAGGGAAGGGGGGTACGAGCAGTACTTC
CDR3 length: 15; clone size: -; V gene: TRBV21-1; D gene: -; J gene: TRBJ2-3; CDR3 protein: CASSSELMSTDTQYF; CDR3 DNA: TGTGCCAGCAGCAGTGAGCTCATGAGCACAGATACGCAGTATTTT
CDR3 length: 16; clone size: once; V gene: TRBV5-1; D gene: TRBD2; J gene: TRBJ2-1; CDR3 protein: CASRLAGGSSYNEQFF; CDR3 DNA: TGCGCCAGCAGACTTGCCGGCGGGAGCTCCTACAATGAGCAGTTCTTC
CDR3 length: 15; clone size: -; V gene: TRBV7-2; D gene: -; J gene: TRBJ1-4; CDR3 protein: CASSSTRGGNEKLFF; CDR3 DNA: TGTGCCAGCAGCTCCACCAGGGGCGGTAATGAAAAACTGTTTTTT
CDR3 length: 16; clone size: -; V gene: TRBV25-1; D gene: TRBD1; J gene: TRBJ2-5; CDR3 protein: CASSVALGTGEETQYF; CDR3 DNA: TGTGCCAGCAGTGTGGCTTTGGGGACAGGGGAAGAGACCCAGTACTTC
CDR3 length: 16; clone size: -; V gene: TRBV7-3; D gene: TRBD2; J gene: TRBJ2-1; CDR3 protein: CASGPSSGRSGNEQFF; CDR3 DNA: TGTGCCAGCGGGCCGTCTAGCGGGAGATCGGGGAATGAGCAGTTCTTC
CDR3 length: 13; clone size: -; V gene: TRBV19; D gene: TRBD1; J gene: TRBJ2-3; CDR3 protein: CASINRGTDTQYF; CDR3 DNA: TGTGCCAGTATTAACAGGGGTACAGATACGCAGTATTTT
CDR3 length: 18; clone size: -; V gene: TRBV4-2; D gene: TRBD1; J gene: TRBJ1-1; CDR3 protein: CASSRPPRGRKGNTEAFF; CDR3 DNA: TGTGCCAGCAGCCGCCCACCCAGGGGGCGCAAAGGGAACACTGAAGCTTTCTTT
CDR3 length: 15; clone size: once; V gene: TRBV5-1; D gene: TRBD2; J gene: TRBJ2-1; CDR3 protein: CASSLSVGTTGEQFF; CDR3 DNA: TGCGCCAGCAGCTTGAGTGTTGGGACTACGGGGGAGCAGTTCTTC
CDR3 length: 14; clone size: once; V gene: TRBV2; D gene: -; J gene: TRBJ2-7; CDR3 protein: CASSGNRMSYEQYF; CDR3 DNA: TGTGCCAGCAGTGGCAACAGGATGTCCTACGAGCAGTACTTC
CDR3 length: 13; clone size: -; V gene: TRBV5-6; D gene: -; J gene: TRBJ1-2; CDR3 protein: CASSLGGEFGYTF; CDR3 DNA: TGTGCCAGCAGCTTGGGTGGGGAGTTCGGCTACACCTTC
CDR3 length: 12; clone size: -; V gene: TRBV10-3; D gene: -; J gene: TRBJ2-3; CDR3 protein: CAISERADTQYF; CDR3 DNA: TGTGCCATCAGCGAAAGGGCAGATACGCAGTATTTT
CDR3 length: 14; clone size: -; V gene: TRBV7-2; D gene: -; J gene: TRBJ1-4; CDR3 protein: CASSPPGGGEKLFF; CDR3 DNA: TGTGCCAGCAGCCCGCCCGGGGGGGGTGAAAAACTGTTTTTT
CDR3 length: 16; clone size: -; V gene: TRBV7-9; D gene: TRBD1; J gene: TRBJ1-1; CDR3 protein: CASSLGGTGMNTEAFF; CDR3 DNA: TGTGCCAGCAGCTTAGGAGGGACAGGGATGAACACTGAAGCTTTCTTT
CDR3 length: 16; clone size: -; V gene: TRBV6-1; D gene: TRBD1; J gene: TRBJ2-2; CDR3 protein: CASSEPGQGNTGELFF; CDR3 DNA: TGTGCCAGCAGTGAGCCGGGACAGGGTAACACCGGGGAGCTGTTTTTT
CDR3 length: 15; clone size: -; V gene: TRBV5-1; D gene: TRBD2; J gene: TRBJ2-2; CDR3 protein: CASSLTSGMNGELFF; CDR3 DNA: TGCGCCAGCAGCCTGACTAGCGGGATGAACGGGGAGCTGTTTTTT
CDR3 length: 14; clone size: -; V gene: TRBV10-3; D gene: TRBD1; J gene: TRBJ2-5; CDR3 protein: CATMTQGAPETQYF; CDR3 DNA: TGTGCCACGATGACACAGGGGGCTCCAGAGACCCAGTACTTC
CDR3 length: 12; clone size: -; V gene: TRBV27; D gene: -; J gene: TRBJ2-7; CDR3 protein: CASSFQYYEQYF; CDR3 DNA: TGTGCCAGCAGTTTCCAATACTACGAGCAGTACTTC
CDR3 length: 14; clone size: -; V gene: TRBV6-5; D gene: -; J gene: TRBJ1-5; CDR3 protein: CASSSRAGNQPQHF; CDR3 DNA: TGTGCCAGCAGTTCAAGAGCAGGGAACCAGCCCCAGCATTTT
CDR3 length: 17; clone size: -; V gene: TRBV13; D gene: TRBD2; J gene: TRBJ2-7; CDR3 protein: CASSPGGAAGKTYEQYF; CDR3 DNA: TGTGCCAGCAGCCCGGGGGGGGCTGCGGGAAAGACCTACGAGCAGTACTTC